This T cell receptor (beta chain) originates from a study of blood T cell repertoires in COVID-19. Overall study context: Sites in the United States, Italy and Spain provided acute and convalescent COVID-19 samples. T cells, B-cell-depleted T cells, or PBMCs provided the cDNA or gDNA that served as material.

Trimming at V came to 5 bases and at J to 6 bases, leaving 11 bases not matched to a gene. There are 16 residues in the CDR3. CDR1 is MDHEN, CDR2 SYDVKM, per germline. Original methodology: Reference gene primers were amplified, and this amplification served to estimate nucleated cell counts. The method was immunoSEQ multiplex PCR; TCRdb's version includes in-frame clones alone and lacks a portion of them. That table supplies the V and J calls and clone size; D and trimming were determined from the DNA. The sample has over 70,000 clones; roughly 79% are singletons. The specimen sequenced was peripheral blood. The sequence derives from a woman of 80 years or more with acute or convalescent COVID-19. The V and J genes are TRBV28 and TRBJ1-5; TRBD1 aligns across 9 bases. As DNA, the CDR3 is TGTGCCAGCAGTATCCCACAGGGGGCGCCGGGTCAGCCCCAGCATTTT. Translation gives CASSIPQGAPGQPQHF.